This TCR beta chain was identified in a study of T-cell memory formation after mild COVID-19. In the study overall: TCR clusters mostly belonged to single donors. Overall study findings and caveats: Prior to infection, memory already included some responding clones, suggesting cross-reactive memory joined. Clones shrinking from day 15 to 85 showed even CD4/CD8 mixes; later expanders tilted CD4+. Mainly CM and EM harbored the contracting CD4+ clones; mainly EMRA harbored the CD8+ ones.

Trimming cost V 6 bases and J 6 bases; bases outside gene matches: 7. The CDR3 has 14 amino acids. Germline V gene data show CDR1 as MNHEY and CDR2 as SVGAGI. Turning to this clonotype: Its antigen is not identified.

Using its own MiXCR run on the 5' RACE reads, TCRdb lists one record per CDR3 protein. The sample has around 430,000 distinct CDR3 sequences; about 15% are singletons. Source material: PBMCs or a T cell subset sorted from them (not recorded which). The rearrangement joins TRBV6-5 to TRBJ1-5, with TRBD1 identical over 8 bases. The receptor's source is a man between 18 and 35 years old who had mild COVID-19 (a few samples of this study predate the infection). Cell type and time point are not known. CDR3: CASSRDRGAQPQHF. As DNA, the CDR3 is TGTGCCAGCAGCCGCGACAGGGGCGCTCAGCCCCAGCATTTT.